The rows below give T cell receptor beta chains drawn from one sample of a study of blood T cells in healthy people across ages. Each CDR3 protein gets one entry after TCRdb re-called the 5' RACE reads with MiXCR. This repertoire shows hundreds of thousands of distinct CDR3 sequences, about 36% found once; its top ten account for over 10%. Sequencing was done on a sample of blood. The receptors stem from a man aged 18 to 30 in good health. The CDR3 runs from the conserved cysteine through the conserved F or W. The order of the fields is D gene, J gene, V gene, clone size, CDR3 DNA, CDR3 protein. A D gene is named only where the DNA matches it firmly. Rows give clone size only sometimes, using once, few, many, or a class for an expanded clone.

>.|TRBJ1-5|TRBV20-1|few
TGCAGTGCTAGAGTCAGGCAGTCCAATCAGCCCCAGCATTTT
CSARVRQSNQPQHF
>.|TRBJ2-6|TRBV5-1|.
TGCGCCAGCAGCTTGGGACACTCTGGGGCCAACGTCCTGACTTTC
CASSLGHSGANVLTF
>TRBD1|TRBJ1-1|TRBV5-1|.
TGCGCCGGCAGGGACAGGGGCATCACTGAAGCTTTCTTT
CAGRDRGITEAFF
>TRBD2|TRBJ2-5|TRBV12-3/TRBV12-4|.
TGTGCCAGCTCCCTGCCAGCGGGGGGCCGGTACAATGAGCAGTACTTC
CASSLPAGGRYNEQYF
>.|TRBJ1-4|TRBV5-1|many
TGCGCCAGCAGCGTCGGAGGAGGGGCAACTAATGAAAAACTGTTTTTT
CASSVGGGATNEKLFF
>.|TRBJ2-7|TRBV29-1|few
TGCAGCGTTGGGGAACGGGACTACGAGCAGTACTTC
CSVGERDYEQYF
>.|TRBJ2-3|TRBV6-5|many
TGTGCCAGCAGTTCGCAGCCAAGCACAGATACGCAGTATTTT
CASSSQPSTDTQYF
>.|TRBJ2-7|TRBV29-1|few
TGCAGCGTTGAATGGCCCTCGGGCGCCTACGAGCAGTACTTC
CSVEWPSGAYEQYF
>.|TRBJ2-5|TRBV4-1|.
TGCGCCAGCAGCTCCCAAGACCTAGAGACCCAGTACTTC
CASSSQDLETQYF
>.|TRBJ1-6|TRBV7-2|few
TGTGCCAGCAGGGACGGGGCTAATAATTCACCCCTCCACTTT
CASRDGANNSPLHF
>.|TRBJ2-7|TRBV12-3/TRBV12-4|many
TGTGCCAGCAGCGGGCACGAGCAGTACTTC
CASSGHEQYF
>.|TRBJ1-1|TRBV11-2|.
TGTGCCAGCAGCTTAATCCCTCACGATTACAGGGCTAACACTGAAGCTTTCTTT
CASSLIPHDYRANTEAFF
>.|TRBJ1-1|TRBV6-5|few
TGTGCCAGCAGTCCTTACAGGGAGAACACTGAAGCTTTCTTT
CASSPYRENTEAFF
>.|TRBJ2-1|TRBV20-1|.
TGCAGTGCTAGAGCGACAGGGGAGGGTGAGCAGTTCTTC
CSARATGEGEQFF
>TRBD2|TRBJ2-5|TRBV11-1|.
TGTGTCAGCAGCAAGGCCAGGGAGGGGACCCAGTACTTC
CVSSKAREGTQYF
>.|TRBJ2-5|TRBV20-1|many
TGCAGTGCTAGTTCCCCCCGTGCCCGGTACCAAGAGACCCAGTACTTC
CSASSPRARYQETQYF
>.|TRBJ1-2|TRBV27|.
TGTGCCAGCAGAGGACGTTTGGGGGCGAATGGCTACACCTTC
CASRGRLGANGYTF
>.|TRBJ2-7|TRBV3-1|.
TGTGCCAGCAGCCAAGAACCTGACAGGTCTCCGGGCGAGCAGTACTTC
CASSQEPDRSPGEQYF
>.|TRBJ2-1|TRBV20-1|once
TGCAGTGGGAGGCGGGGGCCTGGTGAGCAGTTCTTC
CSGRRGPGEQFF
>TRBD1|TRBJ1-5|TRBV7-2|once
TGTGCCAGCAGCTTAGCCGGGGGACAGGGGGGCAATCAGCCCCAGCATTTT
CASSLAGGQGGNQPQHF
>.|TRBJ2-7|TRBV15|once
TGTGCCACCAGCAAGTCGTCTAGATCCTACGAGCAGTACTTC
CATSKSSRSYEQYF
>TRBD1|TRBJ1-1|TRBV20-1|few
TGCAGTGCCCAAGGACAGGGGGCCGACACTGAAGCTTTCTTT
CSAQGQGADTEAFF
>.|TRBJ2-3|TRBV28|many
TGTGCCAGCAGTTTGGAGGGCCTATTGTTAGATACGCAGTATTTT
CASSLEGLLLDTQYF
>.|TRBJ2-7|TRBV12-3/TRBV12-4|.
TGTGCCAGCAGTTTAACCCAGGACAAGTACTTC
CASSLTQDKYF
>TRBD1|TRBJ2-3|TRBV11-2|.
TGTGCCAGCAGCTCCATTAGGGGGCCCCGGGAAGATACGCAGTATTTT
CASSSIRGPREDTQYF
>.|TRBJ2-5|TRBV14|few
TGTGCCAGCAGCCGATTCGGGGAGACCCAGTACTTC
CASSRFGETQYF
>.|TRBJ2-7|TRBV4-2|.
TGTGCCAGCAGCCAAGTAGGGGACACCTACGAGCAGTACTTC
CASSQVGDTYEQYF
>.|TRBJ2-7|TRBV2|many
TGTGCCAGCAGCCCCCAATGGGTAAACTCCTACGAGCAGTACTTC
CASSPQWVNSYEQYF
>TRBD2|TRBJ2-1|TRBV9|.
TGTGCCAGCAGCCTGGCCCGACTAGTGGCGGGGGAAAGTGAGCAGTTCTTC
CASSLARLVAGESEQFF
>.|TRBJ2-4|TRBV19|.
TGTGCCAGTAGTCCCACCGGACAGAAAAACATTCAGTACTTC
CASSPTGQKNIQYF
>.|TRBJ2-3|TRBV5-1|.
TGCGCCAGCAGCTTGTCGCAGGGAGGAGGTCCGGGCACAGATACGCAGTATTTT
CASSLSQGGGPGTDTQYF
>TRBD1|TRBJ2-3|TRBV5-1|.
TGCGCCAGCAGCCCGGTTCTTACAGGGGCTACAGATACGCAGTATTTT
CASSPVLTGATDTQYF
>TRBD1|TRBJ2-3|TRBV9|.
TGTGCCAGCAGCACACGGACAGGGACCACAGATACGCAGTATTTT
CASSTRTGTTDTQYF
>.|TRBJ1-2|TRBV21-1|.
TGTGCCAGCAGCATTAAGGGGGCGGACTATGGCTACACCTTC
CASSIKGADYGYTF
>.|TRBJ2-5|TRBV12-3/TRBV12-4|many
TGTGCCACCTCCTCACCGGCAGCAAGGCGGGAGACCCAGTACTTC
CATSSPAARRETQYF
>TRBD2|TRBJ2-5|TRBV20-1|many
TGCAGTGCCACCTCGGGACTAGCGGACCCCAGTCAAGTCAGTCAAGAGACCCAGTACTTC
CSATSGLADPSQVSQETQYF
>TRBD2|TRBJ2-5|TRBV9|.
TGTGCCAGCAGCGTAGCAACTAGCGGGGCCCAGGCCCAGTACTTC
CASSVATSGAQAQYF
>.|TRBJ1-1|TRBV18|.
TGTGCCAGCTCACCCCCTAGAGCTGAAGCTTTCTTT
CASSPPRAEAFF
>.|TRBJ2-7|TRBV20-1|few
TGCAGTGCTAGAGATTCCCGGTGGGCAGCCACCTACGAGCAGTACTTC
CSARDSRWAATYEQYF
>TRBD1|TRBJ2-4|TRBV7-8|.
TGTGCCAGCAGCTGGCTAGACAGGGGCCAAAACATTCAGTACTTC
CASSWLDRGQNIQYF
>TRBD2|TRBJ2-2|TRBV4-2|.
TGTGCCAGCAGCCAAGATTGGTTGCTAGCGGATAACACCGGGGAGCTGTTTTTT
CASSQDWLLADNTGELFF
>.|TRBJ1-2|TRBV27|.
TGTGCCTGCAGTTTATCGGGGGGGGACTATGGCTACACCTTC
CACSLSGGDYGYTF
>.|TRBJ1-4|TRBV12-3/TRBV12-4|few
TGTGCCAGCAGCCCGGGTGGCCTTTCTGAAAAACTGTTTTTT
CASSPGGLSEKLFF
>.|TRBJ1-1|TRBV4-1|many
TGCGCCAGCAGCCAGACCGCGAGGGCCGAAAACGCTGAAGCTTTCTTT
CASSQTARAENAEAFF
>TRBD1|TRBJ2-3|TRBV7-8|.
TGTGCCAGCAGCTTAATGGACAGGGGAGTCTATGCGCAGTATTTT
CASSLMDRGVYAQYF
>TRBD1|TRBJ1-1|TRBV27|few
TGTGCCAGCATGGGCTATTCGGGACAGATGAACACTGAAGCTTTCTTT
CASMGYSGQMNTEAFF
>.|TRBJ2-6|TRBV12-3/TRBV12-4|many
TGTGCCAGCAGTTTAATCGTGGGTAATGGGGCCAACGTCCTGACTTTC
CASSLIVGNGANVLTF
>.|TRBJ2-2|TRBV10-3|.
TGTGCCATCAGTGAGTCGTTCCCGGGGCGAGGCATGATTGGGGAGCTGTTTTTT
CAISESFPGRGMIGELFF
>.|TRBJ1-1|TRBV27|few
TGTGCCAGCAGTTTATCCGTGAGGGGGATGAACACTGAAGCTTTCTTT
CASSLSVRGMNTEAFF
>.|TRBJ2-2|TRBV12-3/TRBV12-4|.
TGTGCCACAGGGTTAGAGAACACCGGGGAGCTGTTTTTT
CATGLENTGELFF